This T cell receptor beta chain was identified in a study of T cells in Graves' hyperthyroidism and ophthalmopathy. Researchers took RNA transcripts and amplified the TCR beta CDR3 regions from them. HTBI primers were employed in a first-round RT-PCR of the TCR CDR3. One entry per CDR3 protein, called by TCRdb with MiXCR from the multiplex PCR reads. The data show approximately 620,000 distinct CDR3 sequences, 14% seen once. This clonotype was seen many times. Germline values: CDR1 LNHDA, CDR2 SQIVND (reference sequence). Trimming removed 7 bases at V and 0 bases at J, with 16 bases between. The CDR3 extends over 16 amino acids.

V is TRBV19 and J is TRBJ2-1; a possible D gene is TRBD1 (6 bases). The clonotype originates from a woman younger than 45 with Graves' hyperthyroidism that later progressed to Graves' ophthalmopathy. The specimen was blood. CDR3 region: CASKGRTANSYNEQFF. CDR3 nucleotides: TGTGCCAGTAAAGGTCGGACAGCAAACTCCTACAATGAGCAGTTCTTC. Complete variable domain (other parts from reference TRBV19 and TRBJ2-1): DGGITQSPKYLFRKEGQNVTLSCEQNLNHDAMYWYRQDPGQGLRLIYYSQIVNDFQKGDIAEGYSVSREKKESFPLTVTSAQKNPTAFYLCASKGRTANSYNEQFFGPGTRLTVL.